Sequencing of this T cell receptor beta chain was carried out in a study of cytomegalovirus exposure and HLA in healthy donors. Overall study results and limits: For most TCR beta V segments, an earlier analysis put the productive rate at about 87% or about 30% of the time. A later analysis reportedly found fewer N-insertions in an Asian-associated ancestry cluster than the roughly 730-donor mean. HLA-A and HLA-B allele assignments for most subjects were reportedly predicted accurately using TCR beta sequences.

The CDR3 covers 13 residues. The V segment lost 6 bases and the J segment 5 bases; nucleotides outside the gene matches: 0. PCR employed 60 Vbeta and 13 Jbeta primers. Sequencing used immunoSEQ multiplex PCR; TCRdb keeps in-frame clones, though not all of them. The sample carries some 120,000 clones, about 81% recorded once. This clone showed up just a few times. Antigen unknown. This TCR came from a woman aged 45-65 years in good health and CMV-seropositive. The sample consisted of PBMCs. The chain has TRBV23-1 and TRBJ2-5; TRBD2 matches at 13 bases. TRBV23-1 is annotated as an ORF whose role is uncertain. In DNA form, the CDR3 reads TGCGCCAGCAGGGGACTAGCGGGGGAGACCCAGTACTTC. This gives the protein CASRGLAGETQYF.